One sample yielded the 4 T cell receptor beta chains listed below, sequenced in a study of Ad26.COV2.S vaccination and SARS-CoV-2 variants. The protocol was immunoSEQ multiplex PCR, while the TCRdb copy is restricted to in-frame clones and leaves out a portion. The sample records about 680,000 clones, roughly nine tenths being singletons. This sample's treatment: around 19 received Ad26.COV2.S at low or high dose, single or two shots; about 5 received placebo; per-sample allocation not given. Sampling happened 63 days after the first vaccine or placebo injection. The specimen was peripheral blood, collected in a trial of Ad26.COV2.S vaccine versus placebo. The receptor source for this set is a person between 18 and 60 years old who received the Ad26.COV2.S COVID-19 vaccine or a placebo.

The rearrangement uses TRBV7-6 and TRBJ1-4, with a tentative D call TRBD1 (6 bases). Germline loops: CDR1 SGHVS, CDR2 FNYEAQ. V was clipped by 1 base and J by 7 bases, with 13 bases between them. The CDR3 is made up of 15 amino acids. The CDR3 loop is CASSLGRGALEKLFF. CDR3 nucleotide sequence: TGTGCCAGCAGCTTAGGTCGGGGGGCCCTTGAAAAACTGTTTTTT.

This clone was detected once. The chain joins TRBV11-2 to TRBJ1-4; no definite D call. V was cut by 4 bases and J by 6 bases, with 18 bases left in between. Germline V gene lookup returns CDR1 SGHAT and CDR2 FQNNGV. CDR3 size: 16 residues. The CDR3 DNA follows: TGTGCCAGCAGCTCGGTAAAGGGAGGACTTTATGAAAAACTGTTTTTT. This encodes CASSSVKGGLYEKLFF.

The chain recombines TRBV12-3 or TRBV12-4 with TRBJ1-5, with a weak D call TRBD1 (5 bases). The CDR3 sequence is 12 residues long. V lost 7 bases to trimming and J lost 5 bases, with 9 bases between them. CDR3 sequence: CASNAGYQPQHF. Here the CDR3 DNA reads TGTGCCAGCAACGCAGGGTATCAGCCCCAGCATTTT.

For this clone: Other DNA sequences in the same sample also yield this CDR3. The chain couples TRBV24-1 to TRBJ2-1; 7 bases fit TRBD2. The CDR3 contains 15 residues. Per germline, CDR1 KGHDR and CDR2 SFDVKD. V lost 2 bases to trimming and J lost 2 bases; unmatched junction nucleotides: 2. In DNA, the CDR3 is TGTGCCACCAGTGATTCGGGGGGAGCCTACAATGAGCAGTTCTTC. Translated, it gives CATSDSGGAYNEQFF.